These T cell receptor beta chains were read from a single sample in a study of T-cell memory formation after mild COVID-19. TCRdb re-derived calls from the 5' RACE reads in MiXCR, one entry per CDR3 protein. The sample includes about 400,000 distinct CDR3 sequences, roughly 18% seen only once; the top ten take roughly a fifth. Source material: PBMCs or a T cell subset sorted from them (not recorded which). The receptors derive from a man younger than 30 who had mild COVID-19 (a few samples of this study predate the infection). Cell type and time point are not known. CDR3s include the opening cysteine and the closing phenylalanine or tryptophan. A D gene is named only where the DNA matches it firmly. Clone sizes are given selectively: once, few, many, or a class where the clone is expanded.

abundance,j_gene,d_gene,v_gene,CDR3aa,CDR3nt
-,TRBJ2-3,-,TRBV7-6,CASSLQVTSTDTQYF,TGTGCCAGCAGCTTGCAGGTGACTAGCACAGATACGCAGTATTTT
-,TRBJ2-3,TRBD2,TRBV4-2,CASSQDSTSGSDTQYF,TGTGCCAGCAGCCAAGATTCCACTAGCGGTTCAGATACGCAGTATTTT
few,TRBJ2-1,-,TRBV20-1,CSATTPSRTEYNEQFF,TGCAGTGCAACGACCCCCTCTAGGACAGAGTACAATGAGCAGTTCTTC
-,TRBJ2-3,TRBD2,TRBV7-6,CASSLGRGNTDTQYF,TGTGCCAGCAGCCTGGGGCGGGGGAACACAGATACGCAGTATTTT
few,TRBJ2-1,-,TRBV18,CASSDQYNEQFF,TGTGCCAGCTCAGATCAGTACAATGAGCAGTTCTTC
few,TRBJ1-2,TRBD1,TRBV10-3,CATHRGAGSGYTF,TGTGCCACTCACAGGGGTGCAGGGTCCGGCTACACCTTC
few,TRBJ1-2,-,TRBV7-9,CASSLRGPTDYGYTF,TGTGCCAGCAGCTTACGGGGTCCCACAGATTATGGCTACACCTTC
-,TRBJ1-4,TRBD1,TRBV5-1,CASSLTGEKLFF,TGCGCCAGCAGCTTAACAGGGGAGAAACTGTTTTTT
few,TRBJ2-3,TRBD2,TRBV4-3,CASSRLALSTDTQYF,TGCGCCAGCAGCCGACTAGCGCTGAGCACAGATACGCAGTATTTT
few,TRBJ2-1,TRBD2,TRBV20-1,CSALSGGGIYNEQFF,TGCAGTGCCCTGTCGGGCGGGGGGATCTACAATGAGCAGTTCTTC
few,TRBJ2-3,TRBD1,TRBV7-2,CASSAPGTGTDTQYF,TGTGCCAGCAGCGCCCCCGGGACAGGCACAGATACGCAGTATTTT
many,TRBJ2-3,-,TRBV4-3,CASSQGSGDTDTQYF,TGCGCCAGCAGCCAAGGTTCGGGGGACACAGATACGCAGTATTTT
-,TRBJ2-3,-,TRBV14,CASSFGTFQTSTDTQYF,TGTGCCAGCAGCTTCGGGACTTTCCAAACTAGCACAGATACGCAGTATTTT
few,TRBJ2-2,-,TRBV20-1,CSAPHRRGFVGELFF,TGCAGTGCCCCCCATCGGCGGGGTTTCGTGGGGGAGCTGTTTTTT
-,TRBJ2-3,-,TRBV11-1,CASSSEGSTDTQYF,TGTGCCAGCAGCTCAGAGGGCAGCACAGATACGCAGTATTTT
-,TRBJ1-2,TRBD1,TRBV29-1,CSVEVRRQGGANYGYTF,TGCAGCGTTGAGGTCCGGAGGCAGGGGGGTGCAAACTATGGCTACACCTTC
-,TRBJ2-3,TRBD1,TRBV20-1,CSAPDRDGTDTQYF,TGCAGTGCCCCAGACAGGGATGGCACAGATACGCAGTATTTT
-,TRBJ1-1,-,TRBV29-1,CSVMRQLNTEAFF,TGCAGCGTTATGAGACAGCTGAACACTGAAGCTTTCTTT
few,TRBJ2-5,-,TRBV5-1,CASRSYSETQYF,TGCGCCAGCAGATCTTACTCGGAGACCCAGTACTTC
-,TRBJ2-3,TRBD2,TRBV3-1,CASRQASGGPDTQYF,TGTGCCAGCAGGCAGGCTAGCGGGGGGCCAGATACGCAGTATTTT
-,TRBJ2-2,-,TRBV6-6,CASSWTENTGELFF,TGTGCCAGCAGTTGGACAGAAAACACCGGGGAGCTGTTTTTT
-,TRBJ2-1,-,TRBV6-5,CASSYRFLAGEQFF,TGTGCCAGCAGTTACCGGTTTTTGGCGGGAGAGCAGTTCTTC
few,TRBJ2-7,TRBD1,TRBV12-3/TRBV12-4,CASSPTRTGDEQYF,TGTGCCAGCAGCCCTACCCGGACAGGGGACGAGCAGTACTTC
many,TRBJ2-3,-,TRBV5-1,CASSGEGADTQYF,TGCGCCAGCAGCGGCGAGGGGGCAGATACGCAGTATTTT
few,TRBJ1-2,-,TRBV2,CASIRRGLDYGYTF,TGTGCCAGTATAAGACGGGGGTTGGACTATGGCTACACCTTC
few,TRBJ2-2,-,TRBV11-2,CASSGTVKANTGELFF,TGTGCCAGCAGCGGGACGGTTAAAGCGAACACCGGGGAGCTGTTTTTT
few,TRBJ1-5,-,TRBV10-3,CAISEREDYSNQPQHF,TGTGCCATCAGTGAGAGAGAGGATTATAGCAATCAGCCCCAGCATTTT
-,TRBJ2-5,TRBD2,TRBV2,CASSLLAGFETQYF,TGTGCCAGCAGTCTACTAGCGGGGTTTGAGACCCAGTACTTC
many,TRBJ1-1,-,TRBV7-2,CASSLVGPSEAFF,TGTGCCAGCAGCTTAGTCGGTCCGTCTGAAGCTTTCTTT
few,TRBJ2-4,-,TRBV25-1,CASSETHSTSHF,TGTGCCAGCAGTGAAACCCATAGTACTAGCCACTTC
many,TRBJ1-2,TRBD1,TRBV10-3,CAISQGTEYGYTF,TGTGCCATCAGCCAAGGGACAGAGTATGGCTACACCTTC